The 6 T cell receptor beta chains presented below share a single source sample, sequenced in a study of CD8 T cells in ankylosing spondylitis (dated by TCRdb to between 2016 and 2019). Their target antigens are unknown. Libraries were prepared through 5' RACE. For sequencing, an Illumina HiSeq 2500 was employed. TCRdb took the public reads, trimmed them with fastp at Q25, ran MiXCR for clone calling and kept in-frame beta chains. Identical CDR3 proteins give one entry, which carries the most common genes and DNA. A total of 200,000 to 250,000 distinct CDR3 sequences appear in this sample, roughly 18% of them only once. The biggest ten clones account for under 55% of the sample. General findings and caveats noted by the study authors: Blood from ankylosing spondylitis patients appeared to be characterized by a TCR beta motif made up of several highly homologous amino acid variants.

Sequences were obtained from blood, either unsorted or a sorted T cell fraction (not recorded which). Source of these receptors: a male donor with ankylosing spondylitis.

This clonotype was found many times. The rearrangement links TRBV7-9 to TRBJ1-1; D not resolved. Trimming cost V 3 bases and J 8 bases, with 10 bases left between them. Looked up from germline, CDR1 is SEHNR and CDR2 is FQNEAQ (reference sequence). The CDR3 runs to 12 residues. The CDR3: CASSFGVSEAFF. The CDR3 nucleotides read TGTGCCAGCAGCTTCGGCGTTTCAGAAGCTTTCTTT.

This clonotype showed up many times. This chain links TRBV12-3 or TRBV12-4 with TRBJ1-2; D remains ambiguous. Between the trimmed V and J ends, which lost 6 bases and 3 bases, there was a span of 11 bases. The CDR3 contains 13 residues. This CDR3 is CASSEGSYYGYTF. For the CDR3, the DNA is TGTGCCAGCAGCGAGGGTTCGTACTATGGCTACACCTTC.

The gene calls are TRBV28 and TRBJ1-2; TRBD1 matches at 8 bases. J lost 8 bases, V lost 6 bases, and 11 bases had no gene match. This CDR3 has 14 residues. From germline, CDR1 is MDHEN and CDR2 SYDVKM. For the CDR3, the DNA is TGTGCCAGCAGGGGGACAGGAAGTATGGGAGGCTACACCTTC. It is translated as CASRGTGSMGGYTF.

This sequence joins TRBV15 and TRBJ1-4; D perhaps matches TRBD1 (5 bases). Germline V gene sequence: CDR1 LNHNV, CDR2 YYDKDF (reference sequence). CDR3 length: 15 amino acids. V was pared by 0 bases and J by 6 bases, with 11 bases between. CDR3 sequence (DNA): TGTGCCACCAGCAGAGATCGGACGGGGGATGAAAAACTGTTTTTT. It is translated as CATSRDRTGDEKLFF. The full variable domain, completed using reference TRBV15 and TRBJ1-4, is DAMVIQNPRYQVTQFGKPVTLSCSQTLNHNVMYWYQQKSSQAPKLLFHYYDKDFNNEADTPDNFQSRRPNTSFCFLDIRSPGLGDTAMYLCATSRDRTGDEKLFFGSGTQLSVL.

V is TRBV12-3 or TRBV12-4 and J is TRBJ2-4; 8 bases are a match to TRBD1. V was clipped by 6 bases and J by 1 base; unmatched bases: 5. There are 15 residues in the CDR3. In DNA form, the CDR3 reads TGTGCCAGCAGGACAGGGGCGGAGGCCAAAAACATTCAGTACTTC. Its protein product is CASRTGAEAKNIQYF.

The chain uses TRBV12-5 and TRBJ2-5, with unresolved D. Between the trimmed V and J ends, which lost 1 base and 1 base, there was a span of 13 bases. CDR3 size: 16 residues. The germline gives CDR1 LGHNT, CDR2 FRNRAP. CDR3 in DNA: TGTGCTAGTGGTTTGGCCCCGGATGGGGTCCAAGAGACCCAGTACTTC. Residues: CASGLAPDGVQETQYF. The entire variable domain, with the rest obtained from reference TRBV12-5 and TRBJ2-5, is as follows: DARVTQTPRHKVTEMGQEVTMRCQPILGHNTVFWYRQTMMQGLELLAYFRNRAPLDDSGMPKDRFSAEMPDATLATLKIQPSEPRDSAVYFCASGLAPDGVQETQYFGPGTRLLVL.